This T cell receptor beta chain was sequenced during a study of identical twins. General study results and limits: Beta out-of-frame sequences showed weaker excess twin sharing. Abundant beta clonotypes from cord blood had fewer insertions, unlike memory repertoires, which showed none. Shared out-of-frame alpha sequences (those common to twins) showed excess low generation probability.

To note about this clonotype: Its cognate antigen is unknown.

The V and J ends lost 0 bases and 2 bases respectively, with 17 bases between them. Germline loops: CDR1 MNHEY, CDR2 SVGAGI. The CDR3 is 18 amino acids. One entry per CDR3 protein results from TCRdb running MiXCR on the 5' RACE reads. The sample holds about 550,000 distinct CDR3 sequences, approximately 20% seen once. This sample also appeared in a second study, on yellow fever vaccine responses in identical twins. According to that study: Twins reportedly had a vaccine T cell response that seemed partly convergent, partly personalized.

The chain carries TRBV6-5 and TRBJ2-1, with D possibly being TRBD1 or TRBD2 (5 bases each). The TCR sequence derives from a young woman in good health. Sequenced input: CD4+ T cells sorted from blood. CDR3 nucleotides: TGTGCCAGCAGTTACTCGATTGGGGGTGGCAAAACCTACAATGAGCAGTTCTTC. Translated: CASSYSIGGGKTYNEQFF.